The 25 T cell receptor beta chains reported below all come from one sample, sequenced in a study of T cell repertoires in cytomegalovirus infection. For these TCRs, the target antigens are not known. MiXCR, applied by TCRdb to the reads, yields one record per CDR3 protein. The sample consists of approximately 990,000 distinct CDR3 sequences, approximately 32% of them appearing once. Here the sequenced sample was cultured CD8+ T cells from PBMCs, taken from culture after CMV antigen stimulation. The receptors were sampled from a human donor in good health (CMV status not recorded). Some clones in this sample may be carry-over from other donors' samples.

This clonotype was recorded many times. The chain couples TRBV7-6 to TRBJ2-7; D is uncertain. The CDR3 covers 12 residues. Germline lookup yields CDR1 SGHVS and CDR2 FNYEAQ. Trimming shortened V by 3 bases and J by 4 bases, and 7 bases separated the two germline ends. Here the CDR3 reads CASSFLGYEQYV. The CDR3 DNA follows: TGTGCCAGCAGCTTTCTTGGGTACGAGCAGTACGTC.

This clonotype is a singleton in its sample. This chain connects TRBV4-3 to TRBJ2-2; 10 bases align to TRBD2. CDR3 length: 20 residues. Trimming took 1 base from V and 2 from J; bases not matched to a gene: 13. CDR1 and CDR2 (germline): LGHNA, YSLEER. CDR3 residues: CASSQGFLRSGGANTGELFF. CDR3 DNA sequence: TGCGCCAGCAGCCAAGGGTTCTTAAGAAGCGGGGGGGCAAACACCGGGGAGCTGTTTTTT.

This clonotype was counted ten times or more. The chain uses TRBV7-2 and TRBJ2-3; 8 positions match TRBD1. The CDR3 extends over 17 amino acids. V lost 2 bases and J lost 0; bases outside the gene matches: 7. CDR1 is SGHTA, CDR2 FQGNSA, per germline. The CDR3 spells CASSLTLDRGSTDTQYF. DNA of the CDR3: TGTGCCAGCAGCTTAACCCTTGACAGGGGTAGCACAGATACGCAGTATTTT.

About this clonotype itself: Since a much larger clone is just one base distant, this may be a read error. This chain links TRBV19 with TRBJ1-1; D possibly corresponds to TRBD1 (6 bases). V lost 7 bases and J lost 4, with 16 bases in between. CDR1 is LNHDA and CDR2 is SQIVND in the germline V gene (reference sequence). This CDR3 is 14 amino acids long. The CDR3 DNA sequence: TGTGCCAGTATTACCGGGACAAGCCTCACTGAAGCTTTCTTT. Translation gives CASITGTSLTEAFF.

A note on this clonotype: A much larger clone lies one base from this, so it may be a read error. This rearrangement joins TRBV7-2 to TRBJ1-2, with 8 bases aligning to TRBD1. The junction had 14 bases not matched to a gene; V was cut back by 10 bases and J by 4 bases. CDR1 SGHTA and CDR2 FQGNSA come from the germline V gene. The CDR3 covers 15 residues. Here the CDR3 reads CANRGEKQGTYGYTF. CDR3 DNA: TGTGCCAACAGGGGGGAGAAACAGGGTACCTATGGCTACACCTTC.

This clonotype has a handful of counts. J is TRBJ2-2 and V is TRBV5-1, with unresolved D. The CDR3 totals 14 residues. The V end lost 4 bases, the J end lost 4 bases, and 11 bases lay between the germline ends. CDR1 and CDR2 (germline): SGHRS, YFSETQ. CDR3 DNA: TGCGCCAGCAGCCCAGGTTGGGTCACCGGGGAGCTGTTTTTT. Its protein is CASSPGWVTGELFF.

This chain links TRBV13 with TRBJ2-1, with D tentatively TRBD1 or TRBD2 (5 bases each). The CDR3 is 14 amino acids. Between the trimmed V and J ends, which lost 1 base and 8 bases, there was a span of 12 bases. The germline V gene encodes CDR1 PRHDT and CDR2 FYEKMQ (reference sequence). The CDR3 DNA follows: TGTGCCAGCAGCTTAGTTGGGACCCCCTATGAGCAGTTCTTC. Residues: CASSLVGTPYEQFF.

This clonotype was counted at least ten times. V gene TRBV7-8 combines with J gene TRBJ2-7; 7 bases agree with TRBD2. V shed 4 bases and J 6 bases; nucleotides not matched to a gene: 6. Germline loops: CDR1 SGHVS, CDR2 FQNEAQ. The CDR3 length is 13 residues. The CDR3 loop reads CASSSGGDSEQYV. The CDR3 nucleotides are TGTGCCAGCAGCTCGGGGGGTGATTCCGAGCAGTACGTC.

The rearrangement joins TRBV29-1 to TRBJ2-7, with D perhaps TRBD2 (6 bases). Trimming took 7 bases from V and 3 from J, leaving 16 bases between them. Germline lookup yields CDR1 SQVTM and CDR2 ANQGSEA. The CDR3 sequence is 13 residues long. CDR3 nucleotide sequence: TGCAGCGCCGGCACCGGGAGAGGCTACGAGCAGTACTTC. Residues: CSAGTGRGYEQYF.

This clonotype was picked up a small number of times. V is TRBV12-3 or TRBV12-4 and J is TRBJ1-5; D is possibly TRBD1 (5 bases). Deletions cut 7 bases from V and 9 bases from J, with 19 bases between. This CDR3 is built from 14 residues. CDR3 loop: CASKLSSGVRPQHF. The CDR3 nucleotides are TGTGCCAGCAAACTGTCTTCGGGGGTCAGGCCCCAGCATTTT.

The rearrangement uses TRBV2 and TRBJ1-1; perhaps TRBD1 as D (5 bases). The CDR3 covers 10 residues. CDR1 is SNHLY and CDR2 is FYNNEI in the germline V gene. V lost 10 bases and J lost 6, with 9 bases in between. The CDR3 sequence: CATGRAEAFF. The DNA for the CDR3 is TGTGCCACAGGGAGGGCTGAAGCTTTCTTT.

This clonotype occurred many times. V is TRBV12-3 or TRBV12-4 and J is TRBJ1-4; possibly TRBD1 for D (6 bases). The V end lost 7 bases, the J end lost 13 bases, and 25 bases lay between the germline ends. This CDR3 has 15 amino acids. CDR3 protein: CASTPSYGRGAGLFF. CDR3 nucleotides: TGTGCCAGCACTCCCAGCTACGGGCGGGGGGCAGGACTGTTTTTT.

The chain joins TRBV5-6 to TRBJ2-3, with D tentatively TRBD2 (5 bases). Germline V CDR1 and CDR2: SGHDT, YYEEEE. V gave up 4 bases and J gave up 7 bases, with 16 bases separating them. This CDR3 has 14 residues. The DNA for the CDR3 is TGTGCCAGCAGCCGGTCCGGACTCCCCCATACGCAGTATTTT. Its translation: CASSRSGLPHTQYF.

This clonotype was seen once. With a much larger clone just one base away, this may be a read error. The V gene is TRBV7-2, the J gene TRBJ1-6; possibly TRBD1 for D (6 bases). The germline V gene encodes CDR1 SGHTA and CDR2 FQGNSA. The CDR3 consists of 16 residues. With 3 bases removed from V and 17 bases from J, the gap between germline ends came to 26 bases. DNA for the CDR3: TGTGCCAGCAGCTTTAGGGGACAAGGGATTCATTTGGCCATCCACTTT. It is translated as CASSFRGQGIHLAIHF.

This chain joins TRBV15 and TRBJ2-1; no clear D. Germline V gene sequence: CDR1 LNHNV, CDR2 YYDKDF (reference sequence). This CDR3 comprises 12 residues. Trimming left V 0 bases short and J 7 bases short, with 4 bases between. The CDR3 region is CATSREGNEQFF. In DNA, the CDR3 is TGTGCCACCAGCAGAGAGGGGAATGAGCAGTTCTTC.

This clonotype has a count of ten or more. The V and J genes are TRBV7-3 and TRBJ1-4; D possibly corresponds to TRBD1 (5 bases). The CDR3 sequence is 15 residues long. V dropped 5 bases and J dropped 5 bases, with 15 bases sitting between them. CDR1 and CDR2 (germline): SGHTA, FQGTGA. CDR3 nucleotide sequence: TGTGCCAGCAGCCACGGAGCGGGGCCAAATGAAAAACTGTTTTTT. Translating it yields CASSHGAGPNEKLFF. The complete variable domain, with remaining parts taken from reference TRBV7-3 and TRBJ1-4, reads GAGVSQTPSNKVTEKGKYVELRCDPISGHTALYWYRQSLGQGPEFLIYFQGTGAADDSGLPNDRFFAVRPEGSVSTLKIQRTERGDSAVYLCASSHGAGPNEKLFFGSGTQLSVL.

This clonotype appeared many times. This CDR3 is CASSFGQAGSQSYNSPLHF. The CDR3 DNA follows: TGTGCCAGCAGCTTCGGACAGGCCGGGTCCCAGTCCTATAATTCACCCCTCCACTTT. The V gene is TRBV7-8, the J gene TRBJ1-6; 7 nucleotides line up with TRBD1. Germline assignment: CDR1 SGHVS and CDR2 FQNEAQ. The CDR3 covers 19 residues. J was trimmed by 1 base and V by 3 bases; bases with no gene match: 12.

This chain uses TRBV5-5 with TRBJ1-1, with 7 bases lining up with TRBD1. The V gene's germline CDR1 is SGHKS and CDR2 YYEKEE (reference sequence). There are 13 residues in the CDR3. With V trimmed by 6 bases and J by 8 bases, 10 bases remained unmatched. The CDR3 region is CASIPGSDREAFF. CDR3 bases: TGTGCCAGCATCCCAGGGTCGGACAGGGAAGCTTTCTTT. Combining the CDR3 with reference TRBV5-5 and TRBJ1-1 gives the whole variable domain DAGVTQSPTHLIKTRGQQVTLRCSPISGHKSVSWYQQVLGQGPQFIFQYYEKEERGRGNFPDRFSARQFPNYSSELNVNALLLGDSALYLCASIPGSDREAFFGQGTRLTVV.

This clonotype was counted between two and nine times. The rearrangement links TRBV10-2 to TRBJ1-2; a possible D gene is TRBD1 (5 bases). From germline, CDR1 is WSHSY and CDR2 SAAADI. Trimming removed 6 bases at V and 4 bases at J, with 9 bases between. The CDR3 length is 12 residues. CDR3 in amino acids: CASRGEAYGYTF. The CDR3 nucleotides are TGCGCCAGCAGGGGGGAGGCCTATGGCTACACCTTC.

Ten or more counts support this clonotype. The J gene is TRBJ2-1, the V gene TRBV7-9, with a possible D match to TRBD2 (6 bases). V dropped 1 base and J dropped 4 bases, with 11 bases sitting between them. Germline V gene data show CDR1 as SEHNR and CDR2 as FQNEAQ (reference sequence). The CDR3 has 15 residues. The CDR3, as DNA: TGTGCCAGCAGCTTAGGGGGCGGGGAGTACAATGAGCAGTTCTTC. Its translation: CASSLGGGEYNEQFF.

The V call is TRBV28, the J call TRBJ2-7; a possible D gene is TRBD1 (6 bases). CDR3 length: 13 amino acids. The germline V and J ends were trimmed by 3 bases and 3 bases, with 9 bases remaining between them. Germline-derived CDR1 and CDR2 are MDHEN and SYDVKM. The CDR3, as DNA: TGTGCCAGCAGTTTGGGGGCTAACTACGAGCAGTACGTC. This gives the protein CASSLGANYEQYV.

This sequence joins TRBV5-1 and TRBJ1-2, with a possible D match to TRBD1 (6 bases). From germline, CDR1 is SGHRS and CDR2 YFSETQ. The CDR3 has 15 residues. The V end lost 0 bases, the J end lost 2 bases, and 11 bases lay between the germline ends. The CDR3 loop reads CASSLGSGENYGYTF. The DNA of the CDR3 is TGCGCCAGCAGCTTGGGGTCAGGGGAAAACTATGGCTACACCTTC.

The chain employs TRBV4-3 and TRBJ2-3; 7 bases line up with TRBD1. Trimming removed 3 bases from V and 2 bases from J; junction bases left unmatched: 5. This CDR3 spans 15 amino acids. The germline V gene encodes CDR1 LGHNA and CDR2 YSLEER. This chain's CDR3 is CASSHGTANTDTQYF. In DNA, the CDR3 is TGCGCCAGCAGCCATGGGACAGCCAACACAGATACGCAGTATTTT.

The rearrangement joins TRBV6-1 to TRBJ2-5; D uncertain. This CDR3 has 15 residues. The V end was cut by 3 bases, the J end by 5 bases, with 16 bases between. CDR1 and CDR2 (germline): MNHNS, SASEGT. CDR3 region: CASSEGQGYFETQYF. CDR3 bases: TGTGCCAGCAGTGAGGGCCAAGGGTACTTTGAGACCCAGTACTTC.

This clonotype came up a few times. The chain joins TRBV4-1 to TRBJ2-7, with D possibly matching TRBD2 (5 bases). The germline V gene has CDR1 MGHRA and CDR2 YSYEKL. V lost 3 bases and J 2 bases, leaving 26 bases between the germline ends. The CDR3 length is 19 residues. CDR3 in DNA: TGCGCCAGCAGCCACAGTGTCTCCAAGAGGCCGGGATCCCCCTACGAGCAGTACGTC. Its protein is CASSHSVSKRPGSPYEQYV.